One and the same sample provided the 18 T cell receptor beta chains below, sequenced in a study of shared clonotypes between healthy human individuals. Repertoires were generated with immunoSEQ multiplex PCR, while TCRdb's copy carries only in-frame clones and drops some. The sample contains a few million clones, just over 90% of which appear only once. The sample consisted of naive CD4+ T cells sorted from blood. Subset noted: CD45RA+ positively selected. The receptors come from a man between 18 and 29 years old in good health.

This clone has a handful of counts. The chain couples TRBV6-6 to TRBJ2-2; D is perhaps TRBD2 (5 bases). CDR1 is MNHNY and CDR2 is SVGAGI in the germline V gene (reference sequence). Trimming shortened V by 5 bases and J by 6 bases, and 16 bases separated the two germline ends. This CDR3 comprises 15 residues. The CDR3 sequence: CASSINPPGAGELFF. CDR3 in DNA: TGTGCCAGCAGTATTAATCCCCCCGGGGCCGGGGAGCTGTTTTTT.

The CDR3 nucleotides read TGTGCCAGCAGCCTAACAGGGGTTGGTAACGAGCAGTACTTC. Protein: CASSLTGVGNEQYF. The chain uses TRBV5-4 and TRBJ2-7, with TRBD1 matching 7 bases. Germline lookup yields CDR1 SGHNT and CDR2 YYREEE (reference sequence). The CDR3 covers 14 residues. The junction had 9 bases not matched to a gene; V was cut back by 4 bases and J by 5 bases. The complete variable domain, with remaining parts taken from reference TRBV5-4 and TRBJ2-7, reads ETGVTQSPTHLIKTRGQQVTLRCSSQSGHNTVSWYQQALGQGPQFIFQYYREEENGRGNFPPRFSGLQFPNYSSELNVNALELDDSALYLCASSLTGVGNEQYFGPGTRLTVT.

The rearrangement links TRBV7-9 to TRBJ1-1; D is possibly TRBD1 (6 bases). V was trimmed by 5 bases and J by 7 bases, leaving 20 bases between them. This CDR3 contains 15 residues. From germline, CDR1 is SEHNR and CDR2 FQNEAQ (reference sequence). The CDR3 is CASSAISTGSGEAFF. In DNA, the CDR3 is TGTGCCAGCAGCGCCATTAGTACAGGGTCGGGTGAAGCTTTCTTT.

This CDR3 is CASSLTGVGQPQHF. CDR3 sequence (DNA): TGTGCCAGCAGCTTAACAGGGGTGGGTCAGCCCCAGCATTTT. The chain employs TRBV7-2 and TRBJ1-5; TRBD1 matches at 7 bases. Unmatched junction bases numbered 4, after V lost 2 bases and J lost 6 bases. Germline CDR1 reads SGHTA; CDR2 reads FQGNSA. This CDR3 is built from 14 residues.

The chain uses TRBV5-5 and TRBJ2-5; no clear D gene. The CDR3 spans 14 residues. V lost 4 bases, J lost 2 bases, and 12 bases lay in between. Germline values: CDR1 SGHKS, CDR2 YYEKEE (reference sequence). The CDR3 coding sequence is TGTGCCAGCAGCCTAGTGTTCCAGCAAGAGACCCAGTACTTC. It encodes CASSLVFQQETQYF.

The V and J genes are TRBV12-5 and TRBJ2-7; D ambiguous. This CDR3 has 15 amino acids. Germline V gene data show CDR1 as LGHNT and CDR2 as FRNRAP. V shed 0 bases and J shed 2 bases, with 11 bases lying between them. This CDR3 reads CASGLVVGETYEQYF. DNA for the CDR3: TGTGCTAGTGGTTTGGTCGTCGGTGAGACCTACGAGCAGTACTTC.

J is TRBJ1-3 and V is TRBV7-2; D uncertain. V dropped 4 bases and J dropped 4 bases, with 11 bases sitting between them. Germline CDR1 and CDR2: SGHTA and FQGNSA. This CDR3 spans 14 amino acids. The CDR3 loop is CASSSHPQGNTIYF. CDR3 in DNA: TGTGCCAGCAGCTCACATCCACAGGGAAACACCATATATTTT.

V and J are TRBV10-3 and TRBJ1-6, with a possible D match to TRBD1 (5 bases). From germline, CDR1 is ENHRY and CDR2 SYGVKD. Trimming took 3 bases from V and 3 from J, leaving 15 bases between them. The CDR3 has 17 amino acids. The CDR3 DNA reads TGTGCCATCAGTGACGGAGGGGCGACCGGCTATAATTCACCCCTCCACTTT. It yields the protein CAISDGGATGYNSPLHF.

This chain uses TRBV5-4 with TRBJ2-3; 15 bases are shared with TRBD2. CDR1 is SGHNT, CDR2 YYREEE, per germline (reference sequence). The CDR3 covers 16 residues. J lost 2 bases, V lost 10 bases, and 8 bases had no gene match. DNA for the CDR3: TGTGCCGTGCCGGGACTAGCGGGGGGCACCACAGATACGCAGTATTTT. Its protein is CAVPGLAGGTTDTQYF. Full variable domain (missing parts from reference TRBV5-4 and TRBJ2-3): ETGVTQSPTHLIKTRGQQVTLRCSSQSGHNTVSWYQQALGQGPQFIFQYYREEENGRGNFPPRFSGLQFPNYSSELNVNALELDDSALYLCAVPGLAGGTTDTQYFGPGTRLTVL.

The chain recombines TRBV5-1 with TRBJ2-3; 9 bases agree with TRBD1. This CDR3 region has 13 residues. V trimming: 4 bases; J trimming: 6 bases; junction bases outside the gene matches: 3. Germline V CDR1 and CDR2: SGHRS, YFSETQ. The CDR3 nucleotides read TGCGCCAGCAGCCGGGACAGGGCGGATACGCAGTATTTT. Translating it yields CASSRDRADTQYF.

CDR3 region: CASSVGPGSSSYEQYF. CDR3 coding DNA: TGTGCCAGCAGCGTAGGGCCCGGGAGTAGCTCCTACGAGCAGTACTTC. The chain combines TRBV9 with TRBJ2-7; weak D call: TRBD2 (6 bases). The V end was cut by 0 bases, the J end by 0 bases, with 13 bases between. The CDR3 covers 16 residues. Per germline, CDR1 SGDLS and CDR2 YYNGEE. Complete variable domain (other parts from reference TRBV9 and TRBJ2-7): DSGVTQTPKHLITATGQRVTLRCSPRSGDLSVYWYQQSLDQGLQFLIQYYNGEERAKGNILERFSAQQFPDLHSELNLSSLELGDSALYFCASSVGPGSSSYEQYFGPGTRLTVT.

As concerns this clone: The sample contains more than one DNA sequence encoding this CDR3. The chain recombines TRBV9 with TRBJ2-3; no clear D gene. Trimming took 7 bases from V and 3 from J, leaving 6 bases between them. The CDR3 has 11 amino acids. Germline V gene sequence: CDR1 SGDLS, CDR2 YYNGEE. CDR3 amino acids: CASSDTDTQYF. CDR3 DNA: TGTGCCAGCTCCGATACAGATACGCAGTATTTT.

The CDR3 sequence is CASSQPIGTSGRVEQFF. The CDR3 DNA reads as TGTGCCAGCAGCCAACCAATAGGGACTAGCGGGAGGGTTGAGCAGTTCTTC. The chain has TRBV9 and TRBJ2-1; 16 bases map to TRBD2. This CDR3 contains 17 residues. Losses at the gene ends were 4 bases for V and 9 bases for J; bases not matched to a gene: 10. Per germline, CDR1 SGDLS and CDR2 YYNGEE.

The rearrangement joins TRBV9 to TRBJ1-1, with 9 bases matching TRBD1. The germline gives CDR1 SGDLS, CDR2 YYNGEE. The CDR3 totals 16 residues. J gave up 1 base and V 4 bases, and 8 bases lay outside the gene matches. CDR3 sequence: CASSPAETGGNTEAFF. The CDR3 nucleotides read TGTGCCAGCAGCCCAGCAGAGACAGGGGGGAACACTGAAGCTTTCTTT.

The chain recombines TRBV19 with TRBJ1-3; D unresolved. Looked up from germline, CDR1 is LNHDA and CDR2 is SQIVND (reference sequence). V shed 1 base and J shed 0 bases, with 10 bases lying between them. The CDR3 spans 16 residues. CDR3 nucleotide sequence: TGTGCCAGTAGTATAGGAGGGCGGATCTCTGGAAACACCATATATTTT. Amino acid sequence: CASSIGGRISGNTIYF.

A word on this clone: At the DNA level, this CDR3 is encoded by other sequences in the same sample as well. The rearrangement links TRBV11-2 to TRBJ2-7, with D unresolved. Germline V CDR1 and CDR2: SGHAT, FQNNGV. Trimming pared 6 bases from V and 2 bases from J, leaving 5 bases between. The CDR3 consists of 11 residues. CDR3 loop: CASSSAYEQYF. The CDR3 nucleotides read TGTGCCAGCAGTTCTGCCTACGAGCAGTACTTC.

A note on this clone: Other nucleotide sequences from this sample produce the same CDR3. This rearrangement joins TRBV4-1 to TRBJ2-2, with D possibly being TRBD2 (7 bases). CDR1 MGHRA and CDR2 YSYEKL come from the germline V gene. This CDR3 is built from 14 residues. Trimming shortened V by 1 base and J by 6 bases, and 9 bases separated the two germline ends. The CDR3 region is CASSQVGGPGELFF. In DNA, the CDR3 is TGCGCCAGCAGCCAAGTCGGGGGGCCCGGGGAGCTGTTTTTT.

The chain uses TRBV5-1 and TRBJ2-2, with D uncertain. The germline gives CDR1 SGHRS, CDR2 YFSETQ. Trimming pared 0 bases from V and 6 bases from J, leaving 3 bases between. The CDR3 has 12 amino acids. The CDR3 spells CASSLAAGELFF. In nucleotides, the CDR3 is TGCGCCAGCAGCTTGGCGGCCGGGGAGCTGTTTTTT.